The T cell receptor (beta chain) described here comes from a study of cytomegalovirus exposure and HLA in healthy donors. Study-level findings and limits: The study labeled 164 TCR beta chains cytomegalovirus-associated. Association of a missense DCLRE1C variant with TCR beta V- and J-gene trimming was reported in a later analysis. Most TCR sequences were rare, but some public TCRs occurred in many donors.

Points on this clone: As yet, its antigen is unknown.

The CDR3 covers 12 residues. The V gene lost 2 bases and the J gene lost 5 bases, with 6 bases spanning the gap. CDR1 and CDR2 from the germline V gene are WNHNN and SYGVQD (reference sequence). A multiplex PCR was run with 60 Vbeta primers and 13 Jbeta primers. Produced via immunoSEQ multiplex PCR; TCRdb's table is partial and in-frame only. The data contain some 97,000 clones, around 72% of them singletons. Sequenced input: PBMCs. This clonotype was sampled from a male donor in good health and CMV-seropositive. V is TRBV10-1 and J is TRBJ1-1, with D maybe TRBD1 (5 bases). The CDR3 nucleotides read TGCGCCAGCAGTGAGGGGGGGACTGAAGCTTTCTTT. Translated, it gives CASSEGGTEAFF.